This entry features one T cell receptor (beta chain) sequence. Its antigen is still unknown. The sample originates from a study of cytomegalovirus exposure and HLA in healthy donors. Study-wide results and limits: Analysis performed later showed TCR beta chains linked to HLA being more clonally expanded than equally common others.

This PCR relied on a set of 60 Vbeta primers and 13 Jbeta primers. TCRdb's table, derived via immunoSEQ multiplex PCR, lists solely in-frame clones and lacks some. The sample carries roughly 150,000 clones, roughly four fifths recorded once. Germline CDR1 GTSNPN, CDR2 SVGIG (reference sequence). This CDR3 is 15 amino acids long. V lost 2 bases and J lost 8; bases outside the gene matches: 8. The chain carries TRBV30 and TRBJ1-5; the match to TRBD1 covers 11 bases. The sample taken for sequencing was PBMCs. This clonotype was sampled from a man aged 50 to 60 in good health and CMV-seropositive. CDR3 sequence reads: CAWSSGQGAREPQHF. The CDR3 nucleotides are TGTGCCTGGAGTTCTGGACAGGGGGCACGCGAGCCCCAGCATTTT.